The clone carrying this T cell receptor (beta chain) was recorded at least ten times. These data come from a study of T cells after yellow fever vaccination. Study findings and constraints: The CD4 compartment and the CD8 compartment contained a small share of clonotypes in common. In FACS-sorted repertoires, abundant clonotypes from the bulk population could appear as contaminants.

The TCR cDNA carried a universal primer site and UMIs from 5'RACE template switching. TCRdb re-analysed the 5' RACE reads in MiXCR, keeping a single row per CDR3 protein. The sample has more than 9,000 distinct CDR3 sequences; under 5.5% are singletons. CDR3 length: 14 residues. V lost 4 bases and J lost 5, with 12 bases in between. Per the germline V gene, CDR1 is LGHNA and CDR2 is YSLEER. This sequence was found in a man aged 18-30 years who received the YFV17D yellow fever vaccine. The genes are TRBV4-3 and TRBJ2-1; no clear D. The sample in question was PBMCs, either bulk or a sorted T-cell subset (CD4+, CD8+, memory, or dextramer-sorted; not recorded which), obtained around 15 days after the first yellow fever vaccination. This CDR3 is CASSLLANDNEQFF. The DNA for the CDR3 is TGCGCCAGCAGCCTCCTGGCTAATGACAATGAGCAGTTCTTC.